This T cell receptor (beta chain) emerged from a study of shared clonotypes between healthy human individuals. The overall study: The cohort had two women and a few men, ages 18 to 49.

PCR replicates from unsorted PBMC used roughly 310 ng DNA, and this amount was some 30,000 T cell genomes. Ten immunoSEQ deep assay plates were used to sequence the DNA of unsorted PBMCs. Profiled with immunoSEQ multiplex PCR; TCRdb holds only in-frame clones, not every one. The table shows approximately 480,000 clones, with 75% to 80% occurring only once. CDR1 and CDR2 from the germline V gene are SGDLS and YYNGEE. CDR3 length equals 19 residues. V was clipped by 4 bases and J by 3 bases; unmatched bases: 10. The TCR was taken from a woman aged 40 to 49 in good health. Some clones in this sample may be carry-over from other donors' samples. The V call is TRBV9, the J call TRBJ2-6; TRBD2 matches at 13 bases. Material: PBMCs. The CDR3 here is CASSFMQGLAGLGANVLTF. The CDR3 DNA sequence: TGTGCCAGCAGCTTTATGCAGGGACTAGCGGGACTTGGGGCCAACGTCCTGACTTTC.